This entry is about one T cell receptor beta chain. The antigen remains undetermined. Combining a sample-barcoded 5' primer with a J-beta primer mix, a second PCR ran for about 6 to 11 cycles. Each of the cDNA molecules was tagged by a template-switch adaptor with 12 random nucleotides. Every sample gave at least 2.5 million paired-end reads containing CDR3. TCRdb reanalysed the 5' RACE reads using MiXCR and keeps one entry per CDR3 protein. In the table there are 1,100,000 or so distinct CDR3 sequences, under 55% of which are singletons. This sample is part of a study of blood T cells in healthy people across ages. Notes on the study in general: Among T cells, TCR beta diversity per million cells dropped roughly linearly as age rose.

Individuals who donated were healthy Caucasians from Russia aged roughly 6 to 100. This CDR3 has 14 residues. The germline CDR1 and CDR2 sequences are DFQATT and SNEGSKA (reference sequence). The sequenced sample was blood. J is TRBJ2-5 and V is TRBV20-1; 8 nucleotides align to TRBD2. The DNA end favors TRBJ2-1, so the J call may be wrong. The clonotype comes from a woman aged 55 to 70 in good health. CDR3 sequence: CSASFPSGQETQFF. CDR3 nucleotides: TGCAGTGCTAGCTTTCCTAGCGGGCAAGAGACCCAGTTCTTC.